This T cell receptor (beta chain) emerged from a study of blood T cell dynamics during melanoma immunotherapy. Overall study: First-line therapy was either pembrolizumab or nivolumab with ipilimumab for metastatic melanoma.

CDR1 MNHEY and CDR2 SMNVEV come from the germline V gene (reference sequence). The CDR3 loop spans 14 amino acids. V shed 5 bases and J 9 bases; nucleotides not matched to a gene: 7. In its sample, this clone was seen once. Time point denoted: week 3, after first cycle of checkpoint inhibitor. Sampling occurred pretreatment (T0) and at week 3 (W3), after cycle one of checkpoint blockade. Apart from a couple of fast progressors, RECIST 1.1 response was judged 12 weeks post-infusion. No patient had earlier systemic cancer treatment, concurrent immunosuppressants, or another active cancer. Assay used: immunoSEQ multiplex PCR; TCRdb lists only in-frame clones, some missing. The profile shows 10,000 to 13,000 clones, about 90% of them singletons.

This specimen was blood, taken from a patient treated with checkpoint blockade. The chain recombines TRBV27 with TRBJ2-1, with TRBD2 matching over 10 bases. This receptor was identified in a human donor with melanoma. In nucleotides, the CDR3 is TGTGCCAGCAGTCCACGGACTAGCGGTGGTGAGCAGTTCTTC. Residues: CASSPRTSGGEQFF.